This T cell receptor (beta chain) was sequenced during a study of blood T cell repertoires in COVID-19 (TCRdb year 2020). Looking at the study overall: Collaborator samples came from the United States, Italy and Spain and covered acute and convalescent phases of COVID-19. The dataset comprised deeply sampled blood TCRbeta repertoires from subjects exposed to, actively infected with, or recovered from COVID-19. Sample metadata almost always included a de-identified subject ID, COVID-19 status, age in years and sex. HLA class I and class II types, where available, came from metadata supplied by the sample provider rather than from assay-based typing. A freely available public database, intended as a resource for researchers studying the immune response to SARS-CoV-2, is where the repertoires were released. The samples were drawn from two sources: the first 160 participants of the ongoing ImmuneRACE study, and over 1,000 subjects contributed by 6 global collaborators. The prospective study material was composed of cDNA or gDNA derived from T cells, B-cell-depleted T cells, or PBMCs. What the authors observed across the whole study: Clinical and demographic metadata were provided uncurated, with the amount varying by source and participant.

Samples from volunteer blood donors who had recovered from COVID-19 were contributed by a second Seattle source. Collaborating institutions collected whole blood in K2EDTA tubes following their own protocols. Collaborator samples were shipped for TCRbeta analysis as frozen whole blood, isolated PBMCs, or DNA extracted from either sample type. TCRbeta CDR3 regions were amplified from genomic DNA by means of the immunoSEQ Assay, a bias-controlled multiplex PCR. As for the authors' bioinformatics: Nucleated cell counts per sample were estimated from amplification of reference gene primers within the assay. To quantify the absolute abundance of each unique TCRbeta CDR3 rearrangement, sequence reads were collapsed and filtered. Productive Simpson clonality was computed per sample as the square root of Simpson's diversity index over productive rearrangements. This is the immuneACCESS table as TCRdb keeps it, with only in-frame sequences that have V and J called. A part of the clones is gone; compared with another copy, unresolved V genes explain less than half, and the rest is unexplained. The V and J calls and clone size were taken over from that table, and D and trimming were inferred from the DNA. This sample is represented by fewer than 200,000 clones; about nine tenths of them were singletons. The ten largest clonotypes hold less than 2% of the sample.

The CDR3 sequence holds 14 residues, the cysteine and phenylalanine included. Only the CDR3 portion is preserved as DNA: 42 bases, with reading frame beginning at the first base. CDR1 and CDR2, looked up from the germline V gene, are MNHEY and SVGAGI. Relative to germline, V is missing 4 bases and J is missing 5 bases, with 7 bases of the junction outside any gene match. Remarks on this clone: The antigen it binds to is not known. It has no much larger one-base neighbor in the sample; base qualities were not kept.

This sequence was found in a man aged 18 to 29 who had recovered from COVID-19. Sequenced material: peripheral blood. The chain joins TRBV6-5 to TRBJ1-2; 7 middle bases align to TRBD1. The DNA reads as follows: TGTGCCAGCAGTTCCTACGGGACAGCTTATGGCTACACCTTC. Its protein product is CASSSYGTAYGYTF.